The 28 T cell receptor beta chains presented below share a single source sample, sequenced in a study of vaccination effects on CD4 cells after COVID-19. Following 10 days of culture, CD4+ T cells were isolated. Profiling relied on immunoSEQ multiplex PCR, and the TCRdb table lists in-frame clones only, not all of them. This table has 37,000 or so clones, approximately 67% appearing once. For these TCRs, the target antigens are not known. The source was CD4+ T cells from PBMCs cultured without peptide, collected before COVID-19 vaccination. These receptors came from a human donor who received a COVID-19 vaccine.

The V and J genes are TRBV10-3 and TRBJ2-2, with D perhaps assigned TRBD1 or TRBD2 (5 bases each). V gave up 2 bases and J gave up 2 bases, with 15 bases separating them. Germline CDR1 reads ENHRY; CDR2 reads SYGVKD. The CDR3 runs 17 residues. The CDR3 sequence: CAISEATGTDNTGELFF. CDR3 DNA: TGTGCCATCAGTGAGGCAACCGGGACCGATAACACCGGGGAGCTGTTTTTT.

This clone showed up just once. The chain couples TRBV2 to TRBJ2-7; 8 bases are shared with TRBD1. V lost 7 bases to trimming and J lost 3 bases; unmatched junction nucleotides: 11. The CDR3 is 15 amino acids. Germline loops: CDR1 SNHLY, CDR2 FYNNEI. The CDR3 DNA follows: TGTGCCAGCACCTTAGAGGGACAGGCGAGCTACGAGCAGTACTTC. It encodes CASTLEGQASYEQYF.

V gene TRBV29-1 combines with J gene TRBJ2-5, with D hard to call. Germline CDR1 is SQVTM and CDR2 is ANQGSEA. This CDR3 contains 12 residues. The CDR3 here is CSAQTNQETQYF. DNA for the CDR3: TGCAGTGCCCAGACAAACCAAGAGACCCAGTACTTC.

The V and J genes are TRBV10-2 and TRBJ1-1, with TRBD1 matching 7 bases. Germline values: CDR1 WSHSY, CDR2 SAAADI. V dropped 6 bases and J dropped 0; count of bases not matched to a gene: 4. CDR3 size: 14 residues. Here the CDR3 reads CASREGALNTEAFF. The CDR3 nucleotides are TGCGCCAGCAGGGAGGGGGCTCTGAACACTGAAGCTTTCTTT.

The chain couples TRBV7-2 to TRBJ2-7; the D gene is possibly TRBD2 (7 bases). The CDR3 runs to 14 residues. Per the germline V gene, CDR1 is SGHTA and CDR2 is FQGNSA. V gave up 6 bases and J gave up 3 bases, with 15 bases separating them. The CDR3 sequence: CASSQGGGRYEQYF. In DNA, the CDR3 is TGTGCCAGCAGTCAAGGGGGGGGCCGCTACGAGCAGTACTTC.

The J gene is TRBJ2-7, the V gene TRBV5-6; 8 bases match TRBD2. CDR1 SGHDT and CDR2 YYEEEE come from the germline V gene. The CDR3 sequence is 15 residues long. V was clipped by 1 base and J by 2 bases; unmatched bases: 5. The CDR3 is CASSLPKRETYEQYF. The CDR3 DNA follows: TGTGCCAGCAGCTTGCCCAAGCGGGAGACCTACGAGCAGTACTTC. Drawing the rest from reference TRBV5-6 and TRBJ2-7, the complete variable domain is DAGVTQSPTHLIKTRGQQVTLRCSPKSGHDTVSWYQQALGQGPQFIFQYYEEEERQRGNFPDRFSGHQFPNYSSELNVNALLLGDSALYLCASSLPKRETYEQYFGPGTRLTVT.

This clone occurred a few times. The rearrangement links TRBV19 to TRBJ1-1; D perhaps matches TRBD1 (5 bases). The CDR3 has 14 amino acids. Deletions cut 5 bases from V and 6 bases from J, with 16 bases between. Germline V gene data show CDR1 as LNHDA and CDR2 as SQIVND (reference sequence). The CDR3 bases are TGTGCCAGTAGTGGGGGACGGCGAGGCGCTGAAGCTTTCTTT. Protein product: CASSGGRRGAEAFF.

The gene calls are TRBV5-4 and TRBJ2-1; TRBD2 matches 11 bases. V gave up 2 bases and J gave up 0 bases; unmatched junction bases: 13. The length of the CDR3 is 20 residues. Germline CDR1 SGHNT, CDR2 YYREEE (reference sequence). The chain's CDR3 is CASSLDSGGGKSSSYNEQFF. CDR3 in DNA: TGTGCCAGCAGCTTAGATAGCGGGGGGGGGAAATCAAGCTCCTACAATGAGCAGTTCTTC.

The chain couples TRBV3-1 (or the pseudogene TRBV3-2) to TRBJ2-7; D not resolved. V shed 1 base and J shed 4 bases, with 11 bases lying between them. Germline values: CDR1 LGHDT, CDR2 YNNKEL (reference sequence). This CDR3 has 14 amino acids. This chain's CDR3 is CASSQVRSSYEQYF. In DNA, the CDR3 is TGTGCCAGCAGCCAAGTGAGGAGTTCATACGAGCAGTACTTC.

The chain's CDR3 is CASSQLGGGSYEQYF. CDR3 nucleotide sequence: TGTGCCAGCAGCCAACTCGGGGGTGGATCCTACGAGCAGTACTTC. This chain connects TRBV3-1 (or the pseudogene TRBV3-2) to TRBJ2-7; TRBD2 is a possible D gene (6 bases). The CDR3 is 15 residues long. Trimming cost V 2 bases and J 1 base, with 12 bases left between them. CDR1 and CDR2 from the germline V gene are LGHDT and YNNKEL (reference sequence).

This clone was found once. The DNA of the CDR3 is TGCGCCAGCAGCTCAGGGACAGCCGTAGCCACCGGGGAGCTGTTTTTT. It encodes CASSSGTAVATGELFF. The gene calls are TRBV5-1 and TRBJ2-2, with 7 bases identical to TRBD1. V dropped 3 bases and J dropped 4; count of bases not matched to a gene: 9. CDR1 SGHRS and CDR2 YFSETQ come from the germline V gene. The CDR3 is 16 amino acids.

The chain links TRBV29-1 to TRBJ2-3; 7 bases map to TRBD2. From germline, CDR1 is SQVTM and CDR2 ANQGSEA. The CDR3 covers 12 residues. The V gene end was trimmed by 3 bases and the J gene end by 6 bases; junction bases not matched to a gene: 3. The CDR3 bases are TGCAGCGTTGATAAAGCGGGGGATACGCAGTATTTT. It specifies CSVDKAGDTQYF.

V gene TRBV7-9 combines with J gene TRBJ2-2; TRBD1 matches at 8 bases. V was pared by 11 bases and J by 0 bases, with 5 bases of the junction left unmatched. CDR3 size: 14 residues. CDR1 SEHNR and CDR2 FQNEAQ come from the germline V gene (reference sequence). Here the CDR3 DNA reads TGTGCCGGTTCGGACAGGGCGAACACCGGGGAGCTGTTTTTT. Its translation: CAGSDRANTGELFF.

This chain joins TRBV7-8 and TRBJ1-6; a weak D match, TRBD1 (5 bases). From germline, CDR1 is SGHVS and CDR2 FQNEAQ. V was shortened by 6 bases and J by 7 bases, with 25 bases between the two germline ends. The CDR3 contains 18 residues. CDR3 in DNA: TGTGCCAGCAGAAAAGGCGGACGGCCTAGGGACCAAAATTCACCCCTCCACTTT. Translated, it gives CASRKGGRPRDQNSPLHF.

The gene calls are TRBV10-3 and TRBJ1-5; 7 bases agree with TRBD1. Trimming took 6 bases from V and 4 from J; bases not matched to a gene: 3. CDR1 is ENHRY and CDR2 is SYGVKD in the germline V gene. This CDR3 has 13 amino acids. CDR3 in amino acids: CAIRPQGNQPQHF. CDR3 in DNA: TGTGCCATCAGACCACAGGGGAATCAGCCCCAGCATTTT.

This clone was counted between two and nine times. The chain joins TRBV12-3 or TRBV12-4 to TRBJ1-1; D uncertain. V shed 3 bases and J shed 1 base, with 3 bases lying between them. The CDR3 sequence is 12 residues long. The CDR3 reads CASSFWNTEAFF. DNA of the CDR3: TGTGCCAGCAGTTTTTGGAACACTGAAGCTTTCTTT.

V is TRBV6-5 and J is TRBJ2-1, with D perhaps matching TRBD1 or TRBD2 (6 bases each). V gave up 7 bases and J gave up 6 bases, with 13 bases separating them. The CDR3 has 13 residues. From germline, CDR1 is MNHEY and CDR2 SVGAGI. The CDR3 nucleotides read TGTGCCAGCATTCGGTGGGGGGCCAATGAGCAGTTCTTC. The encoded protein is CASIRWGANEQFF.

In this sample, this clone turned up a few times. This chain joins TRBV9 and TRBJ2-2; TRBD2 agrees at 10 bases. Germline V lookup: CDR1 SGDLS, CDR2 YYNGEE. The CDR3 consists of 16 residues. Unmatched junction bases numbered 3, after V lost 3 bases and J lost 1 base. The CDR3 is CASSDLAGVNTGELFF. CDR3 nucleotides: TGTGCCAGCAGCGACCTAGCGGGGGTGAACACCGGGGAGCTGTTTTTT.

This sequence joins TRBV7-8 and TRBJ1-6, with 8 bases lining up with TRBD1. This CDR3 spans 16 amino acids. V shed 5 bases, J shed 8 bases, and the junction held 11 bases outside the gene matches. Per the germline V gene, CDR1 is SGHVS and CDR2 is FQNEAQ. CDR3 in DNA: TGTGCCAGCAGCCCCGGACAGGGCTTTCGCCATTCACCCCTCCACTTT. Translating gives CASSPGQGFRHSPLHF. The full variable domain, completed using reference TRBV7-8 and TRBJ1-6, is GAGVSQSPRYKVAKRGQDVALRCDPISGHVSLFWYQQALGQGPEFLTYFQNEAQLDKSGLPSDRFFAERPEGSVSTLKIQRTQQEDSAVYLCASSPGQGFRHSPLHFGNGTRLTVT.

CDR3 region: CASSIEKGVTYGYTF. DNA for the CDR3: TGTGCCAGTAGTATAGAGAAGGGGGTCACCTATGGCTACACCTTC. The chain links TRBV19 to TRBJ1-2, with a tentative D call TRBD1 (6 bases). CDR1 and CDR2 from the germline V gene are LNHDA and SQIVND (reference sequence). This CDR3 comprises 15 residues. V was shortened by 0 bases and J by 4 bases, with 12 bases between the two germline ends.

CDR3 protein: CAISDPDRNTEAFF. DNA of the CDR3: TGTGCCATCAGTGATCCCGACAGGAACACTGAAGCTTTCTTT. The V gene is TRBV10-3, the J gene TRBJ1-1; D might be TRBD1 (5 bases). This CDR3 comprises 14 residues. V shed 3 bases and J shed 1 base, with 9 bases lying between them. Germline CDR1 and CDR2: ENHRY and SYGVKD.

CDR3 sequence reads: CASNSGNTIYF. CDR3 nucleotide sequence: TGTGCGAGTAACTCTGGAAACACCATATATTTT. This chain connects TRBV6-1 to TRBJ1-3; no firm D call. Germline CDR1 reads MNHNS; CDR2 reads SASEGT. CDR3 length: 11 amino acids.

The genes are TRBV6-5 and TRBJ1-6; the match to TRBD1 covers 8 bases. The CDR3 loop spans 16 amino acids. Germline trimming cut 2 bases from V and 10 bases from J; bases unmatched to any gene: 10. Germline V CDR1 and CDR2: MNHEY, SVGAGI. CDR3 loop: CASSYTAGGQGSPLHF. In DNA, the CDR3 is TGTGCCAGCAGTTACACGGCAGGGGGCCAGGGATCACCCCTCCACTTT.

The rearrangement uses TRBV5-1 and TRBJ2-7; the match to TRBD2 covers 12 bases. V lost 4 bases and J lost 6; bases outside the gene matches: 8. The CDR3 is 15 amino acids. Germline values: CDR1 SGHRS, CDR2 YFSETQ. The CDR3 region has the DNA TGCGCCAGCAGCGGCGGACTAGCGGGAATGGGCGAGCAGTACTTC. It is translated as CASSGGLAGMGEQYF.

V and J are TRBV5-1 and TRBJ1-4; a weak D match, TRBD1 (5 bases). Trimming removed 5 bases at V and 4 bases at J, with 9 bases between. The germline V gene encodes CDR1 SGHRS and CDR2 YFSETQ. The CDR3 is 13 residues long. The CDR3 DNA is TGCGCCAGCAGTAGGGGCCATAATGAAAAACTGTTTTTT. Its protein is CASSRGHNEKLFF. Filled out from reference TRBV5-1 and TRBJ1-4, the complete variable domain reads KAGVTQTPRYLIKTRGQQVTLSCSPISGHRSVSWYQQTPGQGLQFLFEYFSETQRNKGNFPGRFSGRQFSNSRSEMNVSTLELGDSALYLCASSRGHNEKLFFGSGTQLSVL.

The chain carries TRBV7-8 and TRBJ2-1; D is uncertain. V gave up 1 base and J gave up 13 bases, with 8 bases separating them. Germline assignment: CDR1 SGHVS and CDR2 FQNEAQ. The CDR3 is made up of 11 amino acids. CDR3 loop: CASSLESNQFF. The CDR3 coding sequence is TGTGCCAGCAGCTTAGAGTCAAACCAGTTCTTC.

The CDR3 spells CASSLNGPRTEAFF. The CDR3 DNA follows: TGTGCCAGTAGCCTCAACGGCCCACGAACTGAAGCTTTCTTT. V gene TRBV19 combines with J gene TRBJ1-1; D ambiguous. CDR3 length equals 14 residues. V dropped 6 bases and J dropped 5 bases, with 16 bases sitting between them. Germline V CDR1 and CDR2: LNHDA, SQIVND (reference sequence).

The J gene is TRBJ1-1, the V gene TRBV19, with D perhaps TRBD1 (5 bases). This CDR3 is built from 13 residues. The V and J ends lost 4 bases and 0 bases respectively, with 6 bases between them. CDR1 is LNHDA, CDR2 SQIVND, per germline (reference sequence). CDR3 nucleotides: TGTGCCAGTAGTAAGACAGTGAACACTGAAGCTTTCTTT. Its protein product is CASSKTVNTEAFF.